This T cell receptor beta chain was found in a study of blood T cell repertoires in COVID-19. The overall study: Sources were T cells, B-cell-depleted T cells, or PBMCs; the material itself was cDNA or gDNA.

CDR3 length: 14 residues. Germline loops: CDR1 LNHDA, CDR2 SQIVND (reference sequence). Trimming stripped 5 bases from V and 6 bases from J, with 11 bases between. As originally analysed: Researchers report that nucleated cell counts were estimated from reference gene primer amplification. The method was immunoSEQ multiplex PCR; TCRdb's version includes in-frame clones alone and lacks a portion of them. That table gives V, J and clone size, and the DNA gave D and trimming. In the table there are around 68,000 clones, 82% of which are singletons. The chain combines TRBV19 with TRBJ1-6; tentative D call: TRBD1 (5 bases). Sequencing was done on a sample of peripheral blood. The TCR sequence derives from a human donor in a cohort sampled during active COVID-19. This chain's CDR3 is CASSLRVANSPLHF. In DNA form, the CDR3 reads TGTGCCAGTAGTCTCAGGGTGGCTAATTCACCCCTCCACTTT.